One sample yielded the 23 T cell receptor beta chains listed below, sequenced in a study of blood T cell repertoires in COVID-19. Produced via immunoSEQ multiplex PCR; TCRdb's table is partial and in-frame only. Among 360,000 or so clones, roughly 87% were seen once, and the ten largest hold around 3%. The specimen sequenced was PBMCs or T cells enriched from blood (not recorded which). These receptors were collected from a woman aged 30 to 39 who had recovered from COVID-19.

This CDR3 is CASKKHSGSDTQYF. The CDR3 region has the DNA TGTGCCAGCAAGAAGCACAGTGGTTCAGATACGCAGTATTTT. The chain links TRBV6-5 to TRBJ2-3; D call uncertain. This CDR3 has 14 amino acids. V was shortened by 7 bases and J by 4 bases, with 15 bases between the two germline ends. In germline, CDR1 is MNHEY, CDR2 SVGAGI.

This clone was observed a handful of times. The gene calls are TRBV29-1 and TRBJ2-4; perhaps TRBD2 as D (5 bases). Germline V gene sequence: CDR1 SQVTM, CDR2 ANQGSEA. The CDR3 sequence is 12 residues long. V lost 4 bases and J 8 bases, leaving 12 bases between the germline ends. Here the CDR3 reads CSVGAALDIQYF. For the CDR3, the DNA is TGCAGCGTTGGAGCGGCCTTGGACATTCAGTACTTC.

The chain uses TRBV27 and TRBJ2-7; 9 bases align to TRBD1. This CDR3 spans 15 amino acids. After removal of 5 bases from V and 4 bases from J, the junction contained 9 bases not matched to a gene. Germline CDR1 is MNHEY and CDR2 is SMNVEV (reference sequence). This CDR3 is CASSARDRVGYEQYF. Here the CDR3 DNA reads TGTGCCAGCAGTGCCCGGGACAGGGTAGGGTACGAGCAGTACTTC.

The chain has TRBV2 and TRBJ1-4; 9 positions agree with TRBD1. Germline V gene lookup returns CDR1 SNHLY and CDR2 FYNNEI. J gave up 7 bases and V 6 bases, and 12 bases lay outside the gene matches. The CDR3 length is 16 residues. The CDR3 region has the DNA TGTGCCAGCAGACTCGGGACAGGGCTGGAGCGTGAAAAACTGTTTTTT. Residues: CASRLGTGLEREKLFF.

The chain has TRBV13 and TRBJ2-3; D not resolved. Germline V gene lookup returns CDR1 PRHDT and CDR2 FYEKMQ (reference sequence). Between the trimmed V and J ends, which lost 1 base and 2 bases, there was a span of 16 bases. The CDR3 is made up of 17 amino acids. The CDR3 is CASSLVPSTPHTDTQYF. CDR3 nucleotide sequence: TGTGCCAGCAGCTTAGTTCCGAGCACGCCGCACACAGATACGCAGTATTTT.

V is TRBV2 and J is TRBJ2-2; tentatively, D is TRBD2 (5 bases). Germline assignment: CDR1 SNHLY and CDR2 FYNNEI. The CDR3 has 15 residues. Trimming cost V 4 bases and J 1 base, with 10 bases left between them. In DNA form, the CDR3 reads TGTGCCAGCAGTGGGAGGAGCCTGAACACCGGGGAGCTGTTTTTT. It is translated as CASSGRSLNTGELFF. The full variable domain, completed using reference TRBV2 and TRBJ2-2, is EPEVTQTPSHQVTQMGQEVILRCVPISNHLYFYWYRQILGQKVEFLVSFYNNEISEKSEIFDDQFSVERPDGSNFTLKIRSTKLEDSAMYFCASSGRSLNTGELFFGEGSRLTVL.

The gene calls are TRBV7-8 and TRBJ1-2, with 10 bases aligning to TRBD1. This CDR3 spans 14 amino acids. V was pared by 5 bases and J by 8 bases, with 8 bases of the junction left unmatched. CDR1 and CDR2 (germline): SGHVS, FQNEAQ. The CDR3 sequence is CASSPSGQGLGYTF. The CDR3 DNA is TGTGCCAGCAGCCCATCGGGACAGGGGTTAGGCTACACCTTC.

This clone has a handful of counts. This sequence joins TRBV4-2 and TRBJ1-2; a possible D gene is TRBD1 (6 bases). Germline V gene sequence: CDR1 LGHNA, CDR2 YNFKEQ. The CDR3 is 16 amino acids. The ends were cut back, 0 bases at V and 7 bases at J, with 18 bases in the middle. The DNA of the CDR3 is TGTGCCAGCAGCCAAGATCGGGCGGGGGGGCCTCGTGGCTACACCTTC. Its protein product is CASSQDRAGGPRGYTF.

The chain recombines TRBV2 with TRBJ1-5, with D hard to call. The germline CDR1 and CDR2 sequences are SNHLY and FYNNEI. V shed 0 bases and J shed 7 bases, with 13 bases lying between them. CDR3 length equals 15 residues. CDR3 amino acids: CASSEAYGFPQPQHF. In DNA, the CDR3 is TGTGCCAGCAGTGAAGCTTACGGGTTTCCCCAGCCCCAGCATTTT.

Comments on this clone: Other DNA sequences of this sample code for an identical CDR3. The CDR3 is CASSATSDYEQYF. CDR3 DNA: TGTGCCAGCTCAGCGACTAGCGATTACGAGCAGTACTTC. This chain uses TRBV18 with TRBJ2-7; TRBD2 aligns across 8 bases. The V segment lost 5 bases and the J segment 4 bases; nucleotides outside the gene matches: 4. The CDR3 runs to 13 residues. Per germline, CDR1 KGHSH and CDR2 LQKENI.

CDR3 nucleotides: TGTGCCAGCAGCCTTGACAGGGTCTCCACTGAAGCTTTCTTT. Translation: CASSLDRVSTEAFF. V and J are TRBV5-4 and TRBJ1-1; TRBD1 agrees at 7 bases. With V trimmed by 4 bases and J by 4 bases, 7 bases remained unmatched. CDR1 and CDR2 (germline): SGHNT, YYREEE (reference sequence). This CDR3 is 14 amino acids long. The entire variable domain, with the rest obtained from reference TRBV5-4 and TRBJ1-1, is as follows: ETGVTQSPTHLIKTRGQQVTLRCSSQSGHNTVSWYQQALGQGPQFIFQYYREEENGRGNFPPRFSGLQFPNYSSELNVNALELDDSALYLCASSLDRVSTEAFFGQGTRLTVV.

V usage is TRBV18 and J usage is TRBJ1-6; 7 positions match TRBD1. CDR3 length: 15 residues. V shed 4 bases and J 7 bases; nucleotides not matched to a gene: 7. Germline CDR1 reads KGHSH; CDR2 reads LQKENI. CDR3 nucleotides: TGTGCCAGCTCACTTCGGACAGGCGAGAATTCACCCCTCCACTTT. It encodes CASSLRTGENSPLHF.

This clone showed up just a few times. The chain links TRBV4-1 to TRBJ2-1; 8 nucleotides agree with TRBD2. The CDR3 extends over 15 amino acids. J lost 7 bases, V lost 0 bases, and 5 bases had no gene match. Germline V CDR1 and CDR2: MGHRA, YSYEKL. The CDR3 nucleotides are TGCGCCAGCAGCCAAGAGGCCGGGAGGGGGAATGAGCAGTTCTTC. Translated: CASSQEAGRGNEQFF.

V and J are TRBV19 and TRBJ1-2; D is possibly TRBD1 (5 bases). Germline values: CDR1 LNHDA, CDR2 SQIVND (reference sequence). With 5 bases removed from V and 0 bases from J, the gap between germline ends came to 16 bases. CDR3 length: 16 residues. The CDR3 is CASSRQGGYSNYGYTF. CDR3 DNA: TGTGCCAGTAGTCGGCAGGGAGGGTACTCTAACTATGGCTACACCTTC.

The chain links TRBV9 to TRBJ2-1, with TRBD2 matching over 11 bases. CDR1 SGDLS and CDR2 YYNGEE come from the germline V gene. V lost 3 bases, J lost 4 bases, and 9 bases stayed unmatched. CDR3 length equals 17 residues. The CDR3 loop reads CASSERGLAENYNEQFF. CDR3 DNA sequence: TGTGCCAGCAGCGAGAGGGGACTAGCGGAAAATTACAATGAGCAGTTCTTC.

This clone was seen a handful of times. The chain links TRBV15 to TRBJ2-1; D perhaps matches TRBD2 (5 bases). Germline V lookup: CDR1 LNHNV, CDR2 YYDKDF (reference sequence). The CDR3 length is 15 residues. Trimming cost V 0 bases and J 3 bases, with 9 bases left between them. The CDR3 DNA follows: TGTGCCACCAGCAGAGAAACGGGGAGCTACAATGAGCAGTTCTTC. Protein product: CATSRETGSYNEQFF.

The J gene is TRBJ2-3, the V gene TRBV10-3, with D maybe TRBD2 (6 bases). V lost 6 bases and J lost 2, with 12 bases in between. CDR1 and CDR2 from the germline V gene are ENHRY and SYGVKD. The CDR3 runs 14 residues. The CDR3 nucleotides read TGTGCCATCAGGGCAGGCGGGAACACAGATACGCAGTATTTT. It encodes CAIRAGGNTDTQYF.

V gene TRBV21-1 combines with J gene TRBJ1-5; TRBD1 was called by the table and not checked on the DNA. TRBV21-1 is a pseudogene segment. The CDR3 contains 15 residues. For the CDR3, the DNA is TGTGCCAGCAGCAAAGCGAGGCAGGGCAATGAGCCCCAGCATTTT. This codes for CASSKARQGNEPQHF.

The V call is TRBV7-8, the J call TRBJ1-4; 10 positions agree with TRBD1. Germline V gene sequence: CDR1 SGHVS, CDR2 FQNEAQ. V lost 4 bases, J lost 8 bases, and 7 bases stayed unmatched. There are 15 residues in the CDR3. The CDR3 sequence: CASSSGTGVQEKLFF. The CDR3 DNA is TGTGCCAGCAGCTCCGGGACAGGGGTGCAGGAAAAACTGTTTTTT.

V gene TRBV29-1 combines with J gene TRBJ2-5, with 9 positions matching TRBD2. CDR1 and CDR2 (germline): SQVTM, ANQGSEA. J lost 7 bases, V lost 7 bases, and 13 bases had no gene match. The CDR3 runs 14 residues. CDR3 nucleotide sequence: TGCAGCGCCCTGACTAGCGGACAGAGCGGGACCCAGTACTTC. Protein: CSALTSGQSGTQYF.

The chain couples TRBV5-1 to TRBJ2-1; TRBD1 aligns across 9 bases. Looked up from germline, CDR1 is SGHRS and CDR2 is YFSETQ. This CDR3 is built from 17 residues. V lost 1 base, J lost 0 bases, and 5 bases stayed unmatched. CDR3 in DNA: TGCGCCAGCAGCTTGCCTCCGACAGGGGGCTCCTACAATGAGCAGTTCTTC. Encoded protein: CASSLPPTGGSYNEQFF.

This clone was observed a handful of times. This sequence joins TRBV5-6 and TRBJ2-1; 11 bases align to TRBD2. The CDR3 consists of 15 residues. Germline trimming cut 2 bases from V and 4 bases from J; bases unmatched to any gene: 2. Germline V gene data show CDR1 as SGHDT and CDR2 as YYEEEE. The CDR3 is CASSFRLAGYNEQFF. The CDR3 DNA follows: TGTGCCAGCAGCTTCCGACTAGCGGGGTACAATGAGCAGTTCTTC.

This clone was counted a single time. The chain uses TRBV21-1 and TRBJ2-7; the table's D gene call, TRBD1, was not cross checked with the DNA. TRBV21-1 is a pseudogene locus. This CDR3 contains 17 residues. CDR3 amino acids: CASTDPRHDRDRYEQYF. The CDR3 DNA is TGTGCCAGCACCGACCCCAGACACGACAGGGACAGGTACGAGCAGTACTTC.